This is a list of T cell receptor beta chains from one sample in a study of blood T cell repertoires in COVID-19. The table came from immunoSEQ multiplex PCR; TCRdb's copy has only in-frame clones and leaves some out. The table shows about 190,000 clones, with roughly nine tenths occurring only once. Sequenced material: peripheral blood. These receptors all come from an older man with active or convalescent COVID-19. CDR3s include the opening cysteine and the closing phenylalanine or tryptophan. D genes are given only for firm matches. Some rows have no size entry. The others give once, few or many, or a class for an expanded clone.

V,J,size,D,CDR3,DNA
TRBV5-1,TRBJ1-3,-,TRBD1,CASSFSPPDRGYGNTIYF,TGCGCCAGCAGCTTTTCCCCACCAGACAGGGGATATGGAAACACCATATATTTT
TRBV6-5,TRBJ2-7,-,-,CASSPGVLPGSEQYF,TGTGCCAGCAGTCCCGGGGTTCTCCCCGGTAGCGAGCAGTACTTC
TRBV19,TRBJ1-5,-,TRBD1,CASSSWDRGNNQPQHF,TGTGCCAGTAGTTCTTGGGACAGGGGGAACAATCAGCCCCAGCATTTT
TRBV6-5,TRBJ2-7,few,TRBD2,CASSFSGSEQYF,TGTGCCAGCAGCTTCAGCGGGAGCGAGCAGTACTTC
TRBV18,TRBJ2-5,-,-,CASSPLGGQETQYF,TGTGCCAGCTCACCACTGGGGGGCCAAGAGACCCAGTACTTC
TRBV11-2,TRBJ2-7,-,-,CASSLADYEQYF,TGTGCCAGCAGCTTAGCAGATTACGAGCAGTACTTC
TRBV2,TRBJ1-1,-,-,CASRAGVAFF,TGTGCCAGCAGAGCAGGGGTAGCTTTCTTT
TRBV18,TRBJ2-3,-,-,CASSPRGATSTDTQYF,TGTGCCAGCTCACCCAGGGGGGCGACCAGCACAGATACGCAGTATTTT
TRBV3-1/TRBV3-2,TRBJ2-5,-,-,CASSQARQYF,TGTGCCAGCAGCCAAGCCCGCCAGTACTTC
TRBV5-1,TRBJ2-5,-,TRBD2,CASSLVRAGGQTQYF,TGCGCCAGCAGCTTGGTTCGGGCGGGAGGGCAAACCCAGTACTTC
TRBV28,TRBJ2-6,-,-,CASNSGTAGSGANVLTF,TGTGCCAGCAACTCCGGGACAGCGGGCTCTGGGGCCAACGTCCTGACTTTC
TRBV27,TRBJ2-7,-,TRBD1,CASSSQGPTYEQYF,TGTGCCAGCAGTTCACAGGGGCCCACGTACGAGCAGTACTTC
TRBV7-9,TRBJ1-6,-,-,CASSSGGGNSPLHF,TGTGCCAGCAGCAGTGGGGGGGGAAATTCACCCCTCCACTTT
TRBV5-1,TRBJ2-1,-,TRBD2,CASTKEGTNSYNEQFF,TGCGCCAGCACAAAAGAAGGGACTAACTCCTACAATGAGCAGTTCTTC
TRBV18,TRBJ2-2,few,TRBD2,CASSPGLAGLTGELFF,TGTGCCAGCTCACCAGGACTAGCGGGACTTACCGGGGAGCTGTTTTTT
TRBV18,TRBJ1-6,-,-,CASSLRQGTDNNSPLHF,TGTGCCAGCTCACTCCGGCAGGGTACAGACAATAATTCACCCCTCCACTTT
TRBV27,TRBJ2-2,-,TRBD1,CATYPWGQENTGELFF,TGTGCCACTTACCCCTGGGGACAGGAGAACACCGGGGAGCTGTTTTTT
TRBV19,TRBJ2-5,-,-,CASKGREWETQYF,TGTGCCAGTAAGGGACGGGAGTGGGAGACCCAGTACTTC
TRBV23-1,TRBJ2-3,-,-,CASSQFKDTQYF,TGCGCCAGCAGTCAATTCAAAGATACGCAGTATTTT
TRBV15,TRBJ2-7,-,TRBD1,CATSREPPGQGPKEYF,TGTGCCACCAGCAGAGAGCCGCCGGGACAGGGGCCGAAGGAGTACTTC
TRBV6-5,TRBJ2-1,-,TRBD2,CASSYPGGNEQFF,TGTGCCAGCAGTTACCCGGGAGGAAATGAGCAGTTCTTC
TRBV6-2/TRBV6-3,TRBJ2-3,few,TRBD1,CASSYSRGPSDTQYF,TGTGCCAGCAGTTACTCGAGGGGGCCAAGCGATACGCAGTATTTT
TRBV9,TRBJ2-6,-,TRBD1,CASTSGTGISGANVLTF,TGTGCCAGCACCTCCGGGACAGGGATCTCTGGGGCCAACGTCCTGACTTTC
TRBV28,TRBJ2-7,-,-,CASSSTGLNEQYF,TGTGCCAGCAGTTCGACAGGTTTAAACGAGCAGTACTTC
TRBV30,TRBJ1-5,-,-,CAWSTPDRYQPQHF,TGTGCCTGGAGTACCCCCGACAGATATCAGCCCCAGCATTTT
TRBV5-6,TRBJ2-3,-,-,CASSLSPIGDTQYF,TGTGCCAGCAGCTTGTCCCCTATTGGAGATACGCAGTATTTT
TRBV15,TRBJ2-2,-,-,CATAPGRVNTGELFF,TGTGCCACTGCCCCAGGGCGAGTGAACACCGGGGAGCTGTTTTTT
TRBV6-5,TRBJ1-5,-,-,CASSKTQGSNQPQHF,TGTGCCAGCAGTAAGACTCAGGGTAGCAATCAGCCCCAGCATTTT
TRBV9,TRBJ2-2,-,-,CASRRGTDRFTGELFF,TGTGCCAGCAGACGGGGGACAGACCGTTTCACCGGGGAGCTGTTTTTT
TRBV9,TRBJ1-1,-,-,CASSPPRDDTEAFF,TGTGCCAGCAGCCCCCCCAGGGATGACACTGAAGCTTTCTTT
TRBV7-2,TRBJ2-3,-,-,CASSLMFGTDTQYF,TGTGCCAGCAGCCTTATGTTTGGCACAGATACGCAGTATTTT
TRBV2,TRBJ2-1,-,-,CASSESPGGLNEQFF,TGTGCCAGCAGTGAAAGTCCCGGGGGGCTTAATGAGCAGTTCTTC